A single sample is the source of the 3 T cell receptor beta chains below, sequenced in a study of blood T cell repertoires in COVID-19. Generated by immunoSEQ multiplex PCR, the TCRdb table keeps only in-frame clones and is missing some. The sample includes approximately 67,000 clones, roughly 90% of them seen just once. Source material: peripheral blood. All receptors derive from a woman in her sixties or seventies with active COVID-19.

This clone came up once. This sequence joins TRBV29-1 and TRBJ2-3; TRBD2 matches at 10 bases. The CDR3 totals 13 residues. Trimming cost V 5 bases and J 6 bases; bases outside gene matches: 5. Germline CDR1 and CDR2: SQVTM and ANQGSEA. The CDR3 DNA is TGCAGCGTTCCTAGCGGGGGTAGGGATACGCAGTATTTT. Amino acids: CSVPSGGRDTQYF.

This chain links TRBV7-9 with TRBJ1-4; TRBD1 aligns across 7 bases. J lost 5 bases, V lost 5 bases, and 8 bases had no gene match. In germline, CDR1 is SEHNR, CDR2 FQNEAQ (reference sequence). The CDR3 consists of 15 residues. CDR3 amino acids: CASSIFGTANEKLFF. CDR3 in DNA: TGTGCCAGCAGCATATTCGGGACAGCCAATGAAAAACTGTTTTTT.

The rearrangement links TRBV18 to TRBJ1-1; weak D call: TRBD1 (6 bases). Germline V gives CDR1 KGHSH, CDR2 LQKENI. The germline V and J ends were trimmed by 2 bases and 2 bases, with 18 bases remaining between them. This CDR3 is built from 17 residues. CDR3 sequence reads: CASSPLGAGADNTEAFF. The CDR3 coding sequence is TGTGCCAGCTCACCATTGGGTGCAGGGGCCGATAACACTGAAGCTTTCTTT.